Reported below is one T cell receptor beta chain. The antigen remains unidentified. Treatment here: around 19 received Ad26.COV2.S at low or high dose, single or two shots; a few received placebo; per-sample allocation not given. The study sampled participants on day 63 after the first vaccine or placebo injection. The data belong to a study of Ad26.COV2.S vaccination and SARS-CoV-2 variants. Study in general: As a participant in COV1001, the donor was in the Ad26.COV2.S trial arm. Donor got 5x10^10 or 1x10^11 viral particles of Ad26.COV2.S. Regarding the study as a whole: Post-vaccination breadth of spike-specific CD8+ and CD4+ T cell responses was reportedly substantial. Placebo recipients had lower spike-specific TCR breadth than vaccine recipients.

Germline loops: CDR1 MNHEY, CDR2 SVGAGI. The germline V and J ends were trimmed by 6 bases and 1 base, with 12 bases remaining between them. The CDR3 is made up of 14 amino acids. The table came from immunoSEQ multiplex PCR; TCRdb's copy has only in-frame clones and leaves some out. This sample carries about 480,000 clones, around 88% of them seen once, and the ten largest clones take 9.5% to 15%. The origin of this receptor is a person between 18 and 60 years old who received the Ad26.COV2.S COVID-19 vaccine or a placebo. The rearrangement uses TRBV6-5 and TRBJ1-1; TRBD1 is a possible D gene (6 bases). Here the sequenced sample was peripheral blood, taken in a trial of Ad26.COV2.S vaccine versus placebo. CDR3 DNA sequence: TGTGCCAGCAGGACCGGGACATCGAACACTGAAGCTTTCTTT. Its translation: CASRTGTSNTEAFF.